Reported below is one T cell receptor (beta chain). The sample originates from a study of shared clonotypes between healthy human individuals. The method was immunoSEQ multiplex PCR; TCRdb's version includes in-frame clones alone and lacks a portion of them. This sample has a few million clones, with 80% to 95% found just once. The germline V gene encodes CDR1 MDHEN and CDR2 SYDVKM. Trimming cost V 6 bases and J 6 bases; bases outside gene matches: 9. The length of the CDR3 is 14 residues. The naive CD8 fraction comprised CD45RO-negative cells positively selected for CCR7 and excluded terminally differentiated effector memory CD45RA+ cells.

The sequenced sample was naive CD8+ T cells from PBMCs. The chain joins TRBV28 to TRBJ2-7; 9 nucleotides align to TRBD1. This receptor was identified in a man aged 18 to 29 in good health. Some clones in this sample may be carry-over from other donors' samples. The CDR3 protein is CASRGTGQVGEQYF. As DNA, the CDR3 is TGTGCCAGCAGGGGGACAGGGCAAGTTGGCGAGCAGTACTTC.